The present TCR beta chain was sequenced within a study of T-cell reconstitution after alpha-beta-depleted transplantation in children. Researchers prepared the TCRbeta library using unique molecular identifiers, the study reports. From the PCR reads, TCRdb called clonotypes with MiXCR, one entry per CDR3 protein. The data hold about 600,000 distinct CDR3 sequences, with roughly 24% observed a single time. Study results and caveats: Surviving recipient T cells and thymic progenitors produced the high day-60 TCRbeta diversity seen in some patients. Newly produced T cells mostly accounted for T-cell counts and diversity one year post-transplant.

This clonotype showed up just a few times. Its antigen is not identified. The sequence derives from a boy less than two years old who had a stem cell transplant for acute myeloid leukemia, so the T cells may come from the graft donor. The material was PBMCs, mostly from graft donor cells, obtained 360 days after TCRalphabeta/CD19-depleted stem cell transplant.

This CDR3 is CASSLAGEVGYTF. The CDR3 DNA follows: TGTGCCAGCAGCTTAGCGGGAGAAGTGGGCTACACCTTC. This chain joins TRBV7-9 and TRBJ1-2, with D unclear. CDR1 and CDR2 from the germline V gene are SEHNR and FQNEAQ (reference sequence). With 0 bases removed from V and 8 bases from J, the gap between germline ends came to 10 bases. The CDR3 consists of 13 residues.